The 17 T cell receptor beta chains below all came from one sample that was sequenced in a study of blood T cell repertoires in COVID-19. TCRdb's copy holds only in-frame clones and misses some; the assay was immunoSEQ multiplex PCR. The repertoire consists of roughly 120,000 clones, with around 88% occurring once and the leading ten covering 0.88%. Sequencing used peripheral blood. These receptors were obtained from a woman aged 50 to 65 with active or convalescent COVID-19.

This sequence joins TRBV19 and TRBJ1-2; D is perhaps TRBD1 (5 bases). Germline V gives CDR1 LNHDA, CDR2 SQIVND (reference sequence). This CDR3 is 13 amino acids long. V dropped 3 bases and J dropped 2 bases, with 7 bases sitting between them. For the CDR3, the DNA is TGTGCCAGTAGTATCCGACAGAACTATGGCTACACCTTC. Its translation: CASSIRQNYGYTF.

The DNA of the CDR3 is TGTGCCAGCAGCTTAGCGGGAGTGGACACCGGGGAGCTGTTTTTT. It is translated as CASSLAGVDTGELFF. V and J are TRBV5-4 and TRBJ2-2; 8 bases align to TRBD2. Germline trimming cut 2 bases from V and 3 bases from J; bases unmatched to any gene: 3. The CDR3 spans 15 residues. Germline lookup yields CDR1 SGHNT and CDR2 YYREEE (reference sequence).

This sequence joins TRBV6-5 and TRBJ1-5; tentative D call: TRBD1 (6 bases). V shed 7 bases and J shed 6 bases, with 13 bases lying between them. This CDR3 comprises 13 residues. Per germline, CDR1 MNHEY and CDR2 SVGAGI. The CDR3 DNA reads TGTGCCAGCATGGGGGCGGTGGGTCAGCCCCAGCATTTT. This codes for CASMGAVGQPQHF.

This chain uses TRBV7-8 with TRBJ2-7; 7 bases agree with TRBD2. The germline CDR1 and CDR2 sequences are SGHVS and FQNEAQ. V shed 4 bases and J 7 bases; nucleotides not matched to a gene: 7. The CDR3 sequence is 13 residues long. The CDR3 region is CASSSGLGREQYF. Written as DNA, the CDR3 is TGTGCCAGCAGCTCTGGACTAGGACGGGAGCAGTACTTC.

In its sample, this clone was seen once. The chain carries TRBV6-6 and TRBJ2-3, with 7 bases fitting TRBD2. CDR3 length: 13 amino acids. The germline CDR1 and CDR2 sequences are MNHNY and SVGAGI (reference sequence). J gave up 6 bases and V 6 bases, and 6 bases lay outside the gene matches. CDR3 coding DNA: TGTGCCAGCAGGCCGGGAGGCCCGGATACGCAGTATTTT. This gives the protein CASRPGGPDTQYF.

This clone showed up just once. V usage is TRBV4-3 and J usage is TRBJ2-5, with D possibly TRBD2 on 7 matching bases. This CDR3 comprises 15 residues. V gave up 2 bases and J gave up 7 bases, with 17 bases separating them. Germline loops: CDR1 LGHNA, CDR2 YSLEER. The CDR3 DNA reads TGCGCCAGCAGCCAAAATTTAGGGGGAGGGGTGACCCAGTACTTC. Encoded protein: CASSQNLGGGVTQYF.

V is TRBV7-2 and J is TRBJ2-7; a possible D gene is TRBD2 (6 bases). V was clipped by 5 bases and J by 7 bases, with 18 bases between them. Germline assignment: CDR1 SGHTA and CDR2 FQGNSA. This CDR3 spans 14 amino acids. CDR3 protein: CASSGGGPLREQYF. The CDR3 DNA is TGTGCCAGCAGCGGTGGAGGGCCCTTGAGGGAGCAGTACTTC.

The chain couples TRBV30 to TRBJ2-1; TRBD2 matches 9 bases. Germline CDR1 is GTSNPN and CDR2 is SVGIG (reference sequence). The CDR3 extends over 14 amino acids. Trimming removed 3 bases from V and 6 bases from J; junction bases left unmatched: 6. For the CDR3, the DNA is TGTGCCTGGAGGATCGCGGGAGGGGGCAATGAGCAGTTCTTC. It codes for CAWRIAGGGNEQFF. Based on the CDR3 plus reference TRBV30 and TRBJ2-1, the full variable domain is SQTIHQWPATLVQPVGSPLSLECTVEGTSNPNLYWYRQAAGRGLQLLFYSVGIGQISSEVPQNLSASRPQDRQFILSSKKLLLSDSGFYLCAWRIAGGGNEQFFGPGTRLTVL.

The chain employs TRBV6-1 and TRBJ2-1, with TRBD1 identical over 9 bases. Germline CDR1 reads MNHNS; CDR2 reads SASEGT. The CDR3 extends over 18 amino acids. V dropped 3 bases and J dropped 10; count of bases not matched to a gene: 19. The CDR3 nucleotides are TGTGCCAGCAGTGAGGGACAGGGCTCTGGACTAGTCTGGGGCGAGCAGTTCTTC. Its translation: CASSEGQGSGLVWGEQFF.

V usage is TRBV7-2 and J usage is TRBJ1-2, with 8 bases matching TRBD1. V was pared by 3 bases and J by 8 bases, with 5 bases of the junction left unmatched. CDR3 length: 13 residues. CDR1 SGHTA and CDR2 FQGNSA come from the germline V gene. CDR3 region: CASSFPDRGGYTF. The CDR3 DNA reads as TGTGCCAGCAGCTTTCCCGACAGGGGAGGCTACACCTTC.

The rearrangement uses TRBV19 and TRBJ2-1; 7 bases map to TRBD1. V lost 6 bases to trimming and J lost 8 bases; unmatched junction nucleotides: 4. The CDR3 has 12 amino acids. CDR1 is LNHDA, CDR2 SQIVND, per germline (reference sequence). CDR3 in amino acids: CASRDRVDEQFF. In DNA form, the CDR3 reads TGTGCCAGTAGAGACAGGGTTGATGAGCAGTTCTTC.

In its sample, this clone was seen once. This CDR3 is CASSRPGLRSYEQYF. In DNA form, the CDR3 reads TGTGCCAGCAGTCGACCGGGACTTCGCTCCTACGAGCAGTACTTC. The V gene is TRBV27, the J gene TRBJ2-7; D might be TRBD2 (6 bases). Germline lookup yields CDR1 MNHEY and CDR2 SMNVEV (reference sequence). The CDR3 has 15 amino acids. Trimming stripped 5 bases from V and 0 bases from J, with 14 bases between.

The chain has TRBV7-9 and TRBJ1-6; TRBD1 aligns across 11 bases. The CDR3 is 18 amino acids. The germline V gene encodes CDR1 SEHNR and CDR2 FQNEAQ (reference sequence). The J segment lost 5 bases and the V segment lost 5 bases, leaving 11 bases of the junction unmatched. DNA for the CDR3: TGTGCCAGCAGCCGCCGGGACAGGGGGAAGAGGAATAATTCACCCCTCCACTTT. Its protein product is CASSRRDRGKRNNSPLHF.

This clone was recorded only once. The chain links TRBV5-6 to TRBJ2-5; D unresolved. Deletions cut 3 bases from V and 4 bases from J, with 10 bases between. Germline values: CDR1 SGHDT, CDR2 YYEEEE. The CDR3 runs to 13 residues. Here the CDR3 DNA reads TGTGCCAGCAGCTCTTGGCCCCCAGAGACCCAGTACTTC. Translation gives CASSSWPPETQYF.

The rearrangement joins TRBV28 to TRBJ2-6, with D possibly matching TRBD1 (6 bases). Germline V gene sequence: CDR1 MDHEN, CDR2 SYDVKM. The V end lost 7 bases, the J end lost 0 bases, and 16 bases lay between the germline ends. The CDR3 runs 17 residues. The CDR3 region is CASMGADLSSGANVLTF. DNA of the CDR3: TGTGCCAGCATGGGGGCCGATCTCTCCTCTGGGGCCAACGTCCTGACTTTC.

The J gene is TRBJ2-1, the V gene TRBV24-1, with 9 bases that match TRBD2. The ends lost 3 bases at V and 2 bases at J; junction bases unmatched: 13. The CDR3 contains 19 residues. The germline V gene has CDR1 KGHDR and CDR2 SFDVKD. Here the CDR3 reads CATSDPTSSGTLTYNEQFF. The CDR3 coding sequence is TGTGCCACCAGTGATCCAACGTCTAGCGGGACCCTTACCTACAATGAGCAGTTCTTC.

The V and J genes are TRBV7-9 and TRBJ2-7, with 11 bases that match TRBD2. The CDR3 totals 14 residues. The germline V gene has CDR1 SEHNR and CDR2 FQNEAQ (reference sequence). The trim removed 4 bases at V and 4 bases at J, leaving 3 bases unmatched. The CDR3 protein is CASSSLAGGYEQYF. DNA for the CDR3: TGTGCCAGCAGCTCGCTAGCGGGAGGATACGAGCAGTACTTC.